This T cell receptor beta chain was sequenced during a study of blood T cell repertoires in COVID-19 (dated by TCRdb to 2019 to 2021). About the investigation overall: Samples from collaborators originated in the United States, Italy and Spain and spanned both the acute and convalescent phases of COVID-19. HLA class I and class II types, where available, came from metadata supplied by the sample provider rather than from assay-based typing. The repertoires were made available in a free public database intended to serve as a resource for research on the immune response to SARS-CoV-2. The samples were drawn from the first 160 participants of the ongoing ImmuneRACE study and from 1,254 subjects provided by 6 global collaborators. Sample metadata almost always included a de-identified subject ID, COVID-19 status, age in years and sex. The material from the prospective study consisted of cDNA or gDNA derived from T cells, B-cell-depleted T cells, or PBMCs. The dataset comprised deeply sampled blood TCRbeta repertoires from subjects exposed to, actively infected with, or recovered from COVID-19. General conclusions and limits of the study: How much clinical and demographic metadata was included differed by source and by participant, and the metadata was provided uncurated.

Enrolling through a virtual design, the prospective study's participants ranged in age from about 18 to 89 years and lived across about two dozen United States geographic areas. Cohort assignment in the prospective study relied on participant-reported clinical history from a screening survey and a study questionnaire. For ImmuneRACE Cohort 3, a participant was defined as recovered based on two consecutive negative NP/OP PCR tests, clearance by a healthcare professional, or resolution of symptoms. Mobile phlebotomists in the prospective study collected whole blood, serum and a nasopharyngeal or oropharyngeal swab from every participant. Over a roughly two-month period, participants in the prospective study had the option of providing additional blood draws and questionnaires. Before DNA extraction, prospective study blood samples were shipped either frozen or at room temperature. The immunoSEQ Assay, a bias-controlled multiplex PCR, was used to amplify TCRbeta CDR3 regions from genomic DNA. The original pipeline was this. The number of nucleated cells in each sample was estimated from the amplification of reference gene primers within the assay. To quantify the absolute abundance of each unique TCRbeta CDR3 rearrangement, sequence reads were collapsed and filtered. For each sample, productive Simpson clonality was calculated as the square root of Simpson's diversity index across productive rearrangements. TCRdb carries this immuneACCESS record with in-frame sequences only. Its versions omit some clonotypes, under half of them owing to an unresolved V gene in the studies checked, with the rest unexplained. That table gives V, J and clone size, and the DNA gave D and trimming. This sample gives hundreds of thousands of clones in total; more than 75% of them show up just once. The ten top clones hold approximately 3.1% of the sample.

The CDR3 numbers 16 residues from cysteine through phenylalanine. Only the CDR3 DNA is retained, 48 bases long and in frame from the first base. Relative to germline, V is 2 bases shorter and J is 2 bases shorter, with 16 bases between their ends. For CDR1 and CDR2, the germline V gene (reference sequence) lists PRHDT and FYEKMQ. For this clone: Its cognate antigen has yet to be identified. No base quality values were provided; no much bigger clone lies one nucleotide off.

This clonotype was obtained from a woman in her twenties or thirties who had recovered from COVID-19. The source material was PBMCs or T cells enriched from blood (not recorded which). The chain was built from TRBV13 and TRBJ2-7; the D region possibly corresponds to TRBD1 (6 bases align). Here is the DNA: TGTGCCAGCAGCTTACGAGGGGACAAGTCAGCCTACGAGCAGTACTTC. This sequence encodes CASSLRGDKSAYEQYF.